This TCR beta chain was captured in a study of identifying expanded T cells in peripheral blood. Study-wide results and limits: Across healthy donors, higher total template counts meant significantly greater approximately two-week count variance. Over two and four weeks, about 15 and 18 clones changed, versus approximately 1.2 between replicates.

During the collection period, no donor immune events like infections were recorded. As regards this clone: The target antigen is unknown.

Trimming left V 4 bases short and J 3 bases short, with 5 bases between. CDR3 length equals 11 residues. Germline CDR1 reads DFQATT; CDR2 reads SNEGSKA (reference sequence). Only in-frame clones appear in the TCRdb table, and some are missing; sequencing was by immunoSEQ multiplex PCR. Of about 120,000 clones in the sample, about four fifths are singletons; the top ten hold 2.5% to 3.5%. The chain couples TRBV20-1 to TRBJ2-3, with D unclear. This clonotype was obtained from a person between 18 and 70 years old in good health. Input material: blood. Written as DNA, the CDR3 is TGCAGTGCTATTAATACAGATACGCAGTATTTT. This sequence encodes CSAINTDTQYF.